This is a list of T cell receptor beta chains from one sample in a study of blood T cell repertoires in COVID-19. Libraries were prepared by immunoSEQ multiplex PCR; TCRdb keeps only in-frame clonotypes and omits some of them. The sample contains under 500,000 clones, about 90% of which appear only once. Sequenced sample: PBMCs or T cells enriched from blood (not recorded which). The receptor source for this set is a woman younger than 30 with acute COVID-19. CDR3s include the opening cysteine and the closing phenylalanine or tryptophan. A D gene is named only where the DNA matches it firmly. Clone size, where shown, is once, few, many, or a class for clones that have expanded.

>TRBJ2-5|TRBV15|NA|NA
CATSRGLLETQYF
TGTGCCACCAGCAGAGGACTCCTCGAGACCCAGTACTTC
>TRBJ1-6|TRBV28|NA|NA
CASSLLGGNSPLHF
TGTGCCAGCAGTTTGCTGGGGGGAAATTCACCCCTCCACTTT
>TRBJ2-1|TRBV11-2|NA|NA
CASSFTRSYNEQFF
TGTGCCAGCAGCTTTACAAGGAGCTACAATGAGCAGTTCTTC
>TRBJ1-1|TRBV4-3|NA|NA
CASSQVTGGNTEAFF
TGCGCCAGCAGCCAGGTGACAGGCGGAAACACTGAAGCTTTCTTT
>TRBJ2-7|TRBV27|NA|NA
CASSHRGGTYEQYF
TGTGCCAGCAGCCACCGAGGGGGTACCTACGAGCAGTACTTC
>TRBJ1-5|TRBV2|NA|NA
CASLQGQGQPQHF
TGTGCCAGCCTTCAGGGGCAGGGTCAGCCCCAGCATTTT
>TRBJ2-7|TRBV28|NA|TRBD1
CASGTGLYEQYF
TGTGCCAGCGGGACAGGGCTCTACGAGCAGTACTTC
>TRBJ1-3|TRBV3-1/TRBV3-2|NA|NA
CASSTGGAGNTIYF
TGTGCCAGCAGCACCGGAGGGGCCGGAAACACCATATATTTT
>TRBJ1-1|TRBV2|NA|TRBD1
CADTGAAFDTEAFF
TGTGCCGACACAGGGGCCGCATTTGACACTGAAGCTTTCTTT
>TRBJ2-1|TRBV3-1/TRBV3-2|NA|TRBD2
CASSQQAGAYNEQFF
TGTGCCAGCAGCCAACAAGCGGGGGCTTACAATGAGCAGTTCTTC
>TRBJ2-7|TRBV24-1|NA|TRBD1
CAGRDRGLIYEQYF
TGTGCCGGTAGGGACAGGGGGCTTATCTACGAGCAGTACTTC
>TRBJ1-6|TRBV29-1|once|NA
CSVAAGYGSPLHF
TGCAGCGTTGCTGCGGGGTATGGTTCACCCCTCCACTTT
>TRBJ2-1|TRBV9|NA|NA
CASSVEGVYNEQFF
TGTGCCAGCAGCGTAGAAGGGGTATACAATGAGCAGTTCTTC
>TRBJ1-2|TRBV20-1|few|NA
CSASLGYTF
TGCAGTGCCTCGTTGGGCTACACCTTC
>TRBJ1-1|TRBV7-2|NA|NA
CASKSYMNTEAFF
TGTGCCAGCAAAAGTTACATGAACACTGAAGCTTTCTTT
>TRBJ2-7|TRBV27|NA|TRBD1
CASRYQYRTGAYEQYF
TGTGCCAGCAGATATCAATACCGGACAGGGGCCTACGAGCAGTACTTC
>TRBJ2-5|TRBV28|NA|NA
CASSLRGGESETQYF
TGTGCCAGCAGTTTAAGGGGCGGGGAAAGTGAGACCCAGTACTTC
>TRBJ2-1|TRBV10-2|NA|TRBD2
CASGTSGYNEQFF
TGCGCCAGCGGGACTAGCGGATACAATGAGCAGTTCTTC
>TRBJ2-3|TRBV7-9|NA|TRBD2
CASSLSAGGGTDTQYF
TGTGCCAGCAGCTTAAGCGCGGGAGGGGGCACAGATACGCAGTATTTT
>TRBJ1-2|TRBV11-3|NA|NA
CASSSQGGANYGYTF
TGTGCCAGCAGCTCACAGGGTGGGGCTAACTATGGCTACACCTTC
>TRBJ2-5|TRBV19|NA|TRBD1
CASQMGQGVGETQYF
TGTGCCAGTCAAATGGGACAGGGCGTCGGAGAGACCCAGTACTTC
>TRBJ2-2|TRBV12-5|NA|NA
CASGLSAGNTGELFF
TGTGCTAGTGGTTTGAGCGCCGGGAACACCGGGGAGCTGTTTTTT
>TRBJ2-6|TRBV4-3|NA|NA
CASSQERTSGANVLTF
TGCGCCAGCAGCCAAGAAAGGACTTCCGGGGCCAACGTCCTGACTTTC
>TRBJ2-5|TRBV18|NA|NA
CASSPKEVVVNKETQYF
TGTGCCAGCTCACCGAAGGAGGTTGTAGTTAATAAAGAGACCCAGTACTTC
>TRBJ1-1|TRBV3-1/TRBV3-2|NA|TRBD1
CASSPTGWGGMNTEAFF
TGTGCCAGCAGCCCGACAGGGTGGGGTGGTATGAACACTGAAGCTTTCTTT
>TRBJ1-4|TRBV23-1|NA|NA
CASSQIIYGWNEKLFF
TGCGCCAGCAGTCAAATCATTTACGGTTGGAATGAAAAACTGTTTTTT
>TRBJ1-6|TRBV2|once|NA
CASMEGSGSPLHF
TGTGCCAGCATGGAGGGGAGTGGATCACCCCTCCACTTT
>TRBJ1-2|TRBV12-3/TRBV12-4|NA|NA
CASSLEQTGYTF
TGTGCCAGCAGTTTAGAACAGACTGGCTACACCTTC
>TRBJ1-4|TRBV6-2/TRBV6-3|NA|NA
CASSSDPEEEKLFF
TGTGCCAGCAGTTCGGACCCGGAGGAGGAAAAACTGTTTTTT